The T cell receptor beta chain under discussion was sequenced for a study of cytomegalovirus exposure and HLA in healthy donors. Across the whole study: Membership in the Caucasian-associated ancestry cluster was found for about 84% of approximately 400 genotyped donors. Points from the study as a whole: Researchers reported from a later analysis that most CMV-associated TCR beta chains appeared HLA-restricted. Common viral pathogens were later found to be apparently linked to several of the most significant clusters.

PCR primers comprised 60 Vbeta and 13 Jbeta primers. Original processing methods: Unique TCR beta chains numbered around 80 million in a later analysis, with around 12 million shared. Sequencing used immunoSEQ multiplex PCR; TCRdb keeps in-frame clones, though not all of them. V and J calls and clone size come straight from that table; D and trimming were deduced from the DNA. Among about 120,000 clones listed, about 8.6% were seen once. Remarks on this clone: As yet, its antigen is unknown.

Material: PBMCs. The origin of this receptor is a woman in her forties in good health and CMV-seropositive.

The CDR3 nucleotides are TGCAGCGCCCGGGACAGCTGGCCCCACGAGCAGTACTTC. Encoded protein: CSARDSWPHEQYF. J is TRBJ2-7 and V is TRBV29-1; 7 bases match TRBD1. V lost 7 bases, J lost 5 bases, and 11 bases stayed unmatched. Germline V lookup: CDR1 SQVTM, CDR2 ANQGSEA. The CDR3 is 13 residues long.